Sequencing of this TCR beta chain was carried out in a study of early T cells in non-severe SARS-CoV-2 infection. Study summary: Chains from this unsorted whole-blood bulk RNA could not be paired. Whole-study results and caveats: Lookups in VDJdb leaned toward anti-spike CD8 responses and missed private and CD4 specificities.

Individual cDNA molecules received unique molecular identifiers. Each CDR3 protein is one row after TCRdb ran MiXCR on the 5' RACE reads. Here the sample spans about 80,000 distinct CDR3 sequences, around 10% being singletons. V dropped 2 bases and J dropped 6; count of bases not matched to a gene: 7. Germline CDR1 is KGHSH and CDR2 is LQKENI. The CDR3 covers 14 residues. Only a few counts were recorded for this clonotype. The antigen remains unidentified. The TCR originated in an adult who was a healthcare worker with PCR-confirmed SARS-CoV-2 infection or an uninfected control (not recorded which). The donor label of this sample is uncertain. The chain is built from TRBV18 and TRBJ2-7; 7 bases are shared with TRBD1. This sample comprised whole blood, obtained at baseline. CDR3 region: CASSPITGVREQYF. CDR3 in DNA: TGTGCCAGCTCACCAATAACAGGGGTCCGCGAGCAGTACTTC.